These T cell receptor beta chains were read from a single sample in a study of blood T cell repertoires in COVID-19. Data came from immunoSEQ multiplex PCR; TCRdb stores just in-frame clones and leaves some out. The table has 200,000 to 300,000 clones, about 90% seen once; the top ten hold about 4%. What was sequenced was PBMCs or T cells enriched from blood (not recorded which). These receptors all come from a woman under 40 with acute COVID-19. The CDR3 runs from the conserved cysteine through the conserved F or W. Fields, in order: clone size, V gene, D gene, J gene, CDR3 protein, CDR3 DNA. D genes are given only for firm matches. For some rows the clone size is stated as once, few or many, or as a class when expanded; others skip it.

NA	TRBV7-9	TRBD1	TRBJ2-1	CASSSGQASHNEQFF	TGTGCCAGCAGCTCGGGACAGGCCTCCCACAATGAGCAGTTCTTC
NA	TRBV7-9	TRBD1	TRBJ1-1	CASSHRQGSMNTEAFF	TGTGCCAGCAGCCATAGACAGGGGTCGATGAACACTGAAGCTTTCTTT
NA	TRBV27	TRBD1	TRBJ1-5	CASSRAGTGLNQPQHF	TGTGCCAGCAGTCGCGCCGGGACAGGCCTCAATCAGCCCCAGCATTTT
NA	TRBV6-5	NA	TRBJ2-3	CASSYFGETDTQYF	TGTGCCAGCAGTTACTTCGGGGAAACAGATACGCAGTATTTT
NA	TRBV19	NA	TRBJ1-1	CASRLNMYTEAFF	TGTGCCAGTAGGTTAAACATGTACACTGAAGCTTTCTTT
NA	TRBV6-5	TRBD2	TRBJ2-1	CASSYRTSAYNEQFF	TGTGCCAGCAGTTATCGGACTAGCGCCTACAATGAGCAGTTCTTC
NA	TRBV25-1	NA	TRBJ1-3	CASSPSGLTGNTIYF	TGTGCCAGCAGCCCCTCCGGTCTTACTGGAAACACCATATATTTT
NA	TRBV21-1	NA	TRBJ1-2	CASSKGDSWNYGYTF	TGTGCCAGCAGCAAAGGGGACTCCTGGAACTATGGCTACACCTTC
NA	TRBV5-1	NA	TRBJ1-2	CASSFNRAGYGYTF	TGCGCCAGCAGCTTTAACAGGGCTGGCTATGGCTACACCTTC
NA	TRBV30	NA	TRBJ2-1	CACDRSSYNEQFF	TGTGCCTGCGACAGGAGCTCCTACAATGAGCAGTTCTTC
NA	TRBV3-1/TRBV3-2	TRBD1	TRBJ1-2	CASSPQTGQGYTF	TGTGCCAGCAGCCCACAGACAGGGCAAGGCTACACCTTC
NA	TRBV12-3/TRBV12-4	TRBD1	TRBJ1-1	CASRMDRDRAFF	TGTGCCAGCCGCATGGACAGGGACCGGGCTTTCTTT
once	TRBV28	TRBD1	TRBJ1-2	CASGETTGGRGYGYTF	TGTGCCAGCGGGGAAACTACAGGGGGAAGAGGGTATGGCTACACCTTC
NA	TRBV5-1	NA	TRBJ2-2	CASSTENTGELFF	TGCGCCAGCAGCACTGAGAACACCGGGGAGCTGTTTTTT
once	TRBV5-1	NA	TRBJ1-3	CASSLAAVSGNTIYF	TGCGCCAGCAGCTTGGCCGCAGTATCTGGAAACACCATATATTTT
NA	TRBV6-4	NA	TRBJ2-3	CASSDPQRGDTQYF	TGTGCCAGCAGTGACCCCCAGCGAGGGGATACGCAGTATTTT
NA	TRBV28	TRBD2	TRBJ2-1	CASSFFAGGYNEQFF	TGTGCCAGCAGTTTCTTTGCGGGGGGCTACAATGAGCAGTTCTTC
NA	TRBV19	NA	TRBJ2-7	CASSISSTGRYEQYF	TGTGCCAGTAGTATCTCATCGACAGGACGGTACGAGCAGTACTTC
NA	TRBV15	NA	TRBJ1-2	CATSRARTGLIAYGYTF	TGTGCCACCAGCAGAGCACGAACAGGGCTGATTGCCTATGGCTACACCTTC
NA	TRBV30	TRBD1	TRBJ1-2	CAWSASRDRGNGYTF	TGTGCCTGGAGTGCTTCCCGGGACAGGGGAAATGGCTACACCTTC
NA	TRBV30	TRBD1	TRBJ2-2	CACSDRGRGNTGELFF	TGTGCCTGCTCAGACAGGGGGCGCGGGAACACCGGGGAGCTGTTTTTT
once	TRBV30	TRBD1	TRBJ1-1	CAWSVTGRTEAFF	TGTGCCTGGAGTGTGACAGGGCGAACTGAAGCTTTCTTT
NA	TRBV6-2/TRBV6-3	TRBD1	TRBJ1-5	CASSYGFTGGGNQPQHF	TGTGCCAGCAGTTATGGCTTTACAGGGGGCGGCAATCAGCCCCAGCATTTT
NA	TRBV7-2	TRBD1	TRBJ1-1	CASSDRVTEAFF	TGTGCCAGCAGCGACAGGGTCACTGAAGCTTTCTTT
NA	TRBV12-3/TRBV12-4	TRBD1	TRBJ1-2	CASSTGTAYGYTF	TGTGCCAGCAGTACCGGGACAGCCTATGGCTACACCTTC
NA	TRBV10-1	NA	TRBJ2-2	CASSERGSGELFF	TGCGCCAGCAGTGAGCGGGGGTCCGGGGAGCTGTTTTTT
NA	TRBV7-9	NA	TRBJ2-5	CASSFRVMETQYF	TGTGCCAGCAGCTTCCGGGTTATGGAGACCCAGTACTTC
NA	TRBV6-5	NA	TRBJ1-2	CASSYLGTNYGYTF	TGTGCCAGCAGTTACCTGGGCACTAACTATGGCTACACCTTC
once	TRBV7-7	TRBD1	TRBJ2-5	CASSLGQGALETQYF	TGTGCCAGCAGCCTAGGGCAGGGGGCTTTGGAGACCCAGTACTTC
NA	TRBV9	NA	TRBJ2-1	CASGRDGTSYNEQFF	TGTGCCAGCGGGCGGGACGGGACCTCCTACAATGAGCAGTTCTTC
NA	TRBV30	TRBD1	TRBJ1-1	CAWSRDSNTEAFF	TGTGCCTGGAGCCGGGACAGCAACACTGAAGCTTTCTTT
NA	TRBV19	NA	TRBJ1-2	CASSRGGGTDYGYTF	TGTGCCAGTAGTAGGGGAGGGGGGACCGACTATGGCTACACCTTC
NA	TRBV5-1	NA	TRBJ2-3	CASSLSYTDTQYF	TGCGCCAGCAGCTTGTCTTACACAGATACGCAGTATTTT
few	TRBV2	TRBD1	TRBJ1-2	CASSLPGDRLNYGYTF	TGTGCCAGCAGTCTACCGGGGGACAGGCTTAACTATGGCTACACCTTC
NA	TRBV2	NA	TRBJ2-5	CASSVLTPLREETQYF	TGTGCCAGCAGTGTGTTAACACCCCTCAGGGAAGAGACCCAGTACTTC
NA	TRBV28	TRBD1	TRBJ1-1	CASSGDRGLDTEAFF	TGTGCCAGCAGTGGAGACAGGGGGCTGGACACTGAAGCTTTCTTT
NA	TRBV5-4	TRBD1	TRBJ1-1	CASSFAGGWEAFF	TGTGCCAGCAGCTTTGCAGGGGGGTGGGAAGCTTTCTTT
NA	TRBV2	TRBD2	TRBJ2-1	CASNPGTRDNEQFF	TGTGCCAGCAACCCCGGGACTAGAGACAATGAGCAGTTCTTC
NA	TRBV19	NA	TRBJ2-2	CASSPRQGDTGELFF	TGTGCCAGTAGTCCGCGACAAGGGGACACCGGGGAGCTGTTTTTT
NA	TRBV18	NA	TRBJ1-5	CASSLTVGNQPQHF	TGTGCCAGCTCCCTAACAGTTGGCAATCAGCCCCAGCATTTT
NA	TRBV6-6	NA	TRBJ1-5	CASSYEEYQPQHF	TGTGCCAGCAGTTACGAGGAGTATCAGCCCCAGCATTTT
NA	TRBV7-2	NA	TRBJ2-7	CASSFQANYEQYF	TGTGCCAGCAGCTTCCAGGCAAACTACGAGCAGTACTTC
NA	TRBV6-2/TRBV6-3	TRBD1	TRBJ2-7	CASSYGEQGNTYEQYF	TGTGCCAGCAGTTACGGAGAACAGGGGAATACCTACGAGCAGTACTTC